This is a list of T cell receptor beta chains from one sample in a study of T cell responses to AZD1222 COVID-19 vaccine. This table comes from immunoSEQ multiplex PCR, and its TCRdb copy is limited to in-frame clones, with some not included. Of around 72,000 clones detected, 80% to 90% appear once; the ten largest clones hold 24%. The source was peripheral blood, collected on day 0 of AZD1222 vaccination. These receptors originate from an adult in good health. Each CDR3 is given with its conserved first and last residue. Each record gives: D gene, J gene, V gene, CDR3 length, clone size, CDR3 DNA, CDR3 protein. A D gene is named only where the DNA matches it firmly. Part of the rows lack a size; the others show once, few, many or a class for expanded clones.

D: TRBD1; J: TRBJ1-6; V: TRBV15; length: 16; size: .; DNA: TGTGCCACCAGCAGCGGGACAGTGGGTTATAATTCACCCCTCCACTTT; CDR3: CATSSGTVGYNSPLHF
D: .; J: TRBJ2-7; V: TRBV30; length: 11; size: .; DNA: TGTGCCTGGAGCGACCATTACGAGCAGTACTTC; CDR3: CAWSDHYEQYF
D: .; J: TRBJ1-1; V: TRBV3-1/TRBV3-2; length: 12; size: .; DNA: TGTGCCAGCAGCCCTGGAGACACTGAAGCTTTCTTT; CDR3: CASSPGDTEAFF
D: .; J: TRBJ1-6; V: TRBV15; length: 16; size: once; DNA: TGTGCCACCAGTACTAGAGCGGGCGCGGGGAATTCACCCCTCCACTTT; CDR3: CATSTRAGAGNSPLHF
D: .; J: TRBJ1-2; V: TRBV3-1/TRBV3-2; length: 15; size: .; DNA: TGTGCCAGCAGCCCGCCGGGGAAGGTTTACTATGGCTACACCTTC; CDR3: CASSPPGKVYYGYTF
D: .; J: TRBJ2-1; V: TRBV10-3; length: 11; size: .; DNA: TGTGCCATCAGTGGGAAGGCTGAGCAGTTCTTC; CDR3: CAISGKAEQFF
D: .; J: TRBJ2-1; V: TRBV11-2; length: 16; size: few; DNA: TGTGCCAGCAGCTACCGCGGGTCAGGGAACTACAATGAGCAGTTCTTC; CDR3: CASSYRGSGNYNEQFF
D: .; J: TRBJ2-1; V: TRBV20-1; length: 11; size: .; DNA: TGCAGTGCTTCGGGGAACAATGAGCAGTTCTTC; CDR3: CSASGNNEQFF
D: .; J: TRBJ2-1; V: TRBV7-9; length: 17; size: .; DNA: TGTGCCAGCAGCGATCCCTACTTTCTGAGCTCCTACAATGAGCAGTTCTTC; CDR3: CASSDPYFLSSYNEQFF
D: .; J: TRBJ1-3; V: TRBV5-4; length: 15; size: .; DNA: TGTGCCAGCAGCCCCGGACGGAGCTCTGGAAACACCATATATTTT; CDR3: CASSPGRSSGNTIYF
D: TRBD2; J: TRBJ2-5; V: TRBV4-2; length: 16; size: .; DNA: TGTGCCAGCAGCCAAGGGACTAGCGGGGGGGTGGAGACCCAGTACTTC; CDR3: CASSQGTSGGVETQYF
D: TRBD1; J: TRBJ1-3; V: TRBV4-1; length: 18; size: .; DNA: TGCGCCAGCAGCCAAGGGGGACAGGGACCTTTATCAGGAAACACCATATATTTT; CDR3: CASSQGGQGPLSGNTIYF
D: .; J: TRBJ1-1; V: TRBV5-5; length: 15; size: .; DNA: TGTGCCAGCATCGCGCCTGGACACCAGAACACTGAAGCTTTCTTT; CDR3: CASIAPGHQNTEAFF
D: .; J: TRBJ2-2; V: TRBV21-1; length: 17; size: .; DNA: TGTGCCAGCAGCAAAAAAAGATGGACAACGAACACCGGGGAGCTGTTTTTT; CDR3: CASSKKRWTTNTGELFF
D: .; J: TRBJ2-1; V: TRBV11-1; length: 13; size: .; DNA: TGTGCCAGCAGCCTAGACACCAACAATGAGCAGTTCTTC; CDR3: CASSLDTNNEQFF
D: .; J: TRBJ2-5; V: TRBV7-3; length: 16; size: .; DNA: TGTGCCAGCAGCTTAGGGACAAGAGGTTACCAAGAGACCCAGTACTTC; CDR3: CASSLGTRGYQETQYF
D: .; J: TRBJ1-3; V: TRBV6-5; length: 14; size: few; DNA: TGTGCCAGCAGTTATGGGAGCTCTGGAAACACCATATATTTT; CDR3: CASSYGSSGNTIYF
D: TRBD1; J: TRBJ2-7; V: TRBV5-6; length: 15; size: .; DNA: TGTGCCAGCAGCTTGGTCGGACAGGGAGGACGAGAGCAGTACTTC; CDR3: CASSLVGQGGREQYF
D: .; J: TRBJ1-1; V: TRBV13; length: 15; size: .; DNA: TGTGCCAGCAGCTCTGGGAGGTATATGAACACTGAAGCTTTCTTT; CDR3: CASSSGRYMNTEAFF
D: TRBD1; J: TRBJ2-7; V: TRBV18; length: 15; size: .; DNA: TGTGCCAGCTCACCAGCACAGGGGGCTTCGTACGAGCAGTACTTC; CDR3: CASSPAQGASYEQYF
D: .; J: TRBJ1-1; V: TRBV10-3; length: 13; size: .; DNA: TGTGCCATCGCCGGGACTTTTAACACTGAAGCTTTCTTT; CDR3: CAIAGTFNTEAFF
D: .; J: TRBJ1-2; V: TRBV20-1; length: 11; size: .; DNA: TGCAGTGCCCCGCCCCCGTATGGCTACACCTTC; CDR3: CSAPPPYGYTF
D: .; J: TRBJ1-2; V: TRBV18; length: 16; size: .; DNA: TGTGCCAGCTCACCCGGGGGGTTGTTCGGATACTATGGCTACACCTTC; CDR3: CASSPGGLFGYYGYTF
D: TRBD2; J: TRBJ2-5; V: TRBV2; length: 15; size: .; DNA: TGTGCCAGCCAAGGGGAAGCGGGGGGCCAAGAGACCCAGTACTTC; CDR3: CASQGEAGGQETQYF
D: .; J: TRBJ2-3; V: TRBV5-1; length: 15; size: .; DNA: TGCGCCAGCAGCCCCGACAGGCCCGGATTAGATACGCAGTATTTT; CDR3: CASSPDRPGLDTQYF
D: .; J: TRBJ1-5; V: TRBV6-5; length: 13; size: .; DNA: TGTGCCAGCAGCGCGGGGCCGAATCAGCCCCAGCATTTT; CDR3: CASSAGPNQPQHF
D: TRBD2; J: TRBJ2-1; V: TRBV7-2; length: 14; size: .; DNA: TGTGCCAGCACCCCAGGGCGGGAGAACAATGAGCAGTTCTTC; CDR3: CASTPGRENNEQFF
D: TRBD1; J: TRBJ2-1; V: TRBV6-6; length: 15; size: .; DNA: TGTGCCAGCAGTTCCCGGGACAGGGGAAACAATGAGCAGTTCTTC; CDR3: CASSSRDRGNNEQFF
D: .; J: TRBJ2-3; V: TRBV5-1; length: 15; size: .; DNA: TGCGCCAGCAGCTTTCTTGGGGGGGGCGTAGATACGCAGTATTTT; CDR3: CASSFLGGGVDTQYF
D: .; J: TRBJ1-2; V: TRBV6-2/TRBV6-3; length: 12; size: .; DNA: TGTGCCAGCAGCCTTTGGAGGGGCGGCTACACCTTC; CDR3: CASSLWRGGYTF
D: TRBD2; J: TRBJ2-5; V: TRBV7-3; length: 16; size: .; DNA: TGTGCCAGCAGCTTAGGAAGCGGGGGGGTAGAAGAGACCCAGTACTTC; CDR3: CASSLGSGGVEETQYF
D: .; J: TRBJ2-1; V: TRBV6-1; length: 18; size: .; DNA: TGTGCCAGCAGTGGGACCCGTTGGGAGCCCGGGGCAGGCAATGAGCAGTTCTTC; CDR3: CASSGTRWEPGAGNEQFF
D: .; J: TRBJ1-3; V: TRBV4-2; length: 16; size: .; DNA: TGTGCCAGCAGCCAAGATCCGGAAAGCTCTGGAAACACCATATATTTT; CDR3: CASSQDPESSGNTIYF
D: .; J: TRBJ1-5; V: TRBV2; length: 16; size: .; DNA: TGTGCCAGCAGGGAGACCCAGTTTAAACTGGATCAGCCCCAGCATTTT; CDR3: CASRETQFKLDQPQHF
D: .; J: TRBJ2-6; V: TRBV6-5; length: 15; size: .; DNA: TGTGCCAGCAGTTACTTGAGGAGCGGGGCCAACGTCCTGACTTTC; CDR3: CASSYLRSGANVLTF
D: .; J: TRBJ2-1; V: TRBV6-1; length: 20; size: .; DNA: TGTGCCAGCAGTGAAGCGGAGGCGCTTTTAACGGGCCCCTCCTACAATGAGCAGTTCTTC; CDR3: CASSEAEALLTGPSYNEQFF
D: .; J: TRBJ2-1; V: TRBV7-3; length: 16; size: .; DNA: TGTGCCAGCAGCTTACTTGGGGGCGCCTCCTACAATGAGCAGTTCTTC; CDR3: CASSLLGGASYNEQFF
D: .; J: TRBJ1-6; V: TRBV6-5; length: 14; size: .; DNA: TGTGCCAGCAGTTCAGGGGCTCATAATTCACCCCTCCACTTT; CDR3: CASSSGAHNSPLHF
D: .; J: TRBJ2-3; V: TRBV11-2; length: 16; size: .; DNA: TGTGCCAGCAGCCCCCGACTCTTACAGGGCACAGATACGCAGTATTTT; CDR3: CASSPRLLQGTDTQYF
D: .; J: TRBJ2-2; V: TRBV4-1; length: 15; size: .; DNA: TGCGCCAGCAGCCAAGTCGGCAGGGACACCGGGGAGCTGTTTTTT; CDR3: CASSQVGRDTGELFF
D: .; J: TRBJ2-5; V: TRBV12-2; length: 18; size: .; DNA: TGTGCAAGTCGCCGCTTAGTTAGCATGGTGAGGGGGCAAGAGACCCAGTACTTC; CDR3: CASRRLVSMVRGQETQYF
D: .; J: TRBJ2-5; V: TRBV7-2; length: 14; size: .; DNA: TGTGCCAGCAGCTTAGGAGGTGGGCCAGAGACCCAGTACTTC; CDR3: CASSLGGGPETQYF
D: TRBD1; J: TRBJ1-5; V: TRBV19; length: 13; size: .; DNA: TGTGCCAGTGCCGGGACAGAGAATCAGCCCCAGCATTTT; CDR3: CASAGTENQPQHF
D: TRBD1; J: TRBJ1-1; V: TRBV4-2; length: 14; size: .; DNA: TGTGCCAGCAGCCAGATTACAGGGGACACTGAAGCTTTCTTT; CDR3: CASSQITGDTEAFF
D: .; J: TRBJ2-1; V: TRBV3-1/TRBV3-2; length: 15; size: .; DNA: TGTGCCAGCAGCGCCCGGACTCTCAATAACAATGAGCAGTTCTTC; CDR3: CASSARTLNNNEQFF
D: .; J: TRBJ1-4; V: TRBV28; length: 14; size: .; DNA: TGTGCCAGCAGTTTATGGGGGGGAGGTGAAAAACTGTTTTTT; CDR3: CASSLWGGGEKLFF
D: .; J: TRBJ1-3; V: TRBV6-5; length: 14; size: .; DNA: TGTGCCAGTATAAGGGTTAGCTCTGGAAACACCATATATTTT; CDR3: CASIRVSSGNTIYF
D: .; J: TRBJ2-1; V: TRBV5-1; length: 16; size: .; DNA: TGCGCCAGCAGCTTGGATGCGGGGAGCTCCTACAATGAGCAGTTCTTC; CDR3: CASSLDAGSSYNEQFF
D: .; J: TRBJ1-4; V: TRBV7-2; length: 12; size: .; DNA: TGTGCCAGCAGCTTAGGTGGTTTTGAACTGTTTTTT; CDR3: CASSLGGFELFF
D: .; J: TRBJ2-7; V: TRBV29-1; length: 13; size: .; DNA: TGCAGCGTTGCCGGCGACAACTCCTACGAGCAGTACTTC; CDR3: CSVAGDNSYEQYF
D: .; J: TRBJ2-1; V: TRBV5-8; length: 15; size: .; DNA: TGTGCCAGCAGCTTGGAACAGTACCTCTACAATGAGCAGTTCTTC; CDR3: CASSLEQYLYNEQFF
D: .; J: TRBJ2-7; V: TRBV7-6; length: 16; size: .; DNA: TGTGCCAGCAGCTCTAGACCCGCGACAGTTGCCTACGAGCAGTACTTC; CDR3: CASSSRPATVAYEQYF
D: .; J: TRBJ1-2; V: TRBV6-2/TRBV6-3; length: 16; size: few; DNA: TGTGCCAGCAGCCTCATTGGGGGACTCCAAAGTTATGGCTACACCTTC; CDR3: CASSLIGGLQSYGYTF
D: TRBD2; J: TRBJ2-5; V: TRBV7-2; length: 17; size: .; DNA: TGTGCCAGCAGCTTAGGAGGGTCGGCGGGGGGCCAAGAGACCCAGTACTTC; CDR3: CASSLGGSAGGQETQYF
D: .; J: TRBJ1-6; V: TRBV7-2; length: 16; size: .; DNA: TGTGCCAGCAGGCCGGAGAGGGCCTCCTATAATTCACCCCTCCACTTT; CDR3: CASRPERASYNSPLHF
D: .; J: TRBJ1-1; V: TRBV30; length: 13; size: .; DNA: TGTGCCTGGACGCCAGGGTTTAACACTGAAGCTTTCTTT; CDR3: CAWTPGFNTEAFF
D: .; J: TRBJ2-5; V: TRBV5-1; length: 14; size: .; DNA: TGCGCCAGCAAACTTTTACAAGCGCAAGAGACCCAGTACTTC; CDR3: CASKLLQAQETQYF